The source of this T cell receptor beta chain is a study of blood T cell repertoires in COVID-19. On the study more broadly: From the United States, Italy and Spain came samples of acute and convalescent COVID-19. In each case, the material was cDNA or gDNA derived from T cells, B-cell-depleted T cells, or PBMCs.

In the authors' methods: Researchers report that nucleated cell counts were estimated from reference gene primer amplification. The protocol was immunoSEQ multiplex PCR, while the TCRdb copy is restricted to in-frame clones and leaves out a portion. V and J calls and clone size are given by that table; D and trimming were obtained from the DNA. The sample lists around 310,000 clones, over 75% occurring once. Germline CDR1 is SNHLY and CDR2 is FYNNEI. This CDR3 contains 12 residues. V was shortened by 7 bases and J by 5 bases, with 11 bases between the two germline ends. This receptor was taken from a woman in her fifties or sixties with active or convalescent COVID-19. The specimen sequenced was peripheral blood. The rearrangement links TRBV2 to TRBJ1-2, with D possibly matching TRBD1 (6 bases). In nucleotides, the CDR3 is TGTGCCAGCACTCTAACAGGGTATGGCTACACCTTC. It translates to CASTLTGYGYTF.